This is a list of T cell receptor beta chains from one sample in a study of spatial heterogeneity in lung cancer. TCRdb re-analysed the 5' RACE reads in MiXCR, keeping a single row per CDR3 protein. There are roughly 18,000 distinct CDR3 sequences in the sample; under 20% occur only once, and over 12% lies in the top ten. This specimen consisted of PBMCs, obtained at surgery. The receptors come from a male donor with early-stage non-small cell lung cancer. Both conserved end residues are part of each CDR3. A D gene is named only where the DNA matches it firmly. Size is stated for part of the rows, as once, few or many counts, or as a class when the clone is expanded.

V gene: TRBV9; CDR3 length: 17; D gene: TRBD1; clone size: many; J gene: TRBJ1-5; CDR3 DNA: TGTGCCAGCGGAAGGACAGGTGAACTATATAGCAATCAGCCCCAGCATTTT; CDR3 protein: CASGRTGELYSNQPQHF
V gene: TRBV6-5; CDR3 length: 17; D gene: NA; clone size: many; J gene: TRBJ2-1; CDR3 DNA: TGTGCCAGCAGTTCATCTCCAGGGACCACCTATTACAATGCTCAGTTCTTC; CDR3 protein: CASSSSPGTTYYNAQFF
V gene: TRBV7-2; CDR3 length: 16; D gene: TRBD2; clone size: medium-sized; J gene: TRBJ2-5; CDR3 DNA: TGTGCCAGCAGCTTCGAAAGCGGGGCCACCTTTGAGACCCAGTACTTC; CDR3 protein: CASSFESGATFETQYF
V gene: TRBV3-1; CDR3 length: 17; D gene: NA; clone size: NA; J gene: TRBJ2-1; CDR3 DNA: TGTGCCAGCAGCCAAGATTACGAGGGGGACAACTACAATGAGCAGTTCTTC; CDR3 protein: CASSQDYEGDNYNEQFF
V gene: TRBV7-2; CDR3 length: 14; D gene: NA; clone size: few; J gene: TRBJ1-5; CDR3 DNA: TGTGCCAGCAGCTTTACAGGGCGCAATCAGCCCCAGCATTTT; CDR3 protein: CASSFTGRNQPQHF
V gene: TRBV27; CDR3 length: 12; D gene: NA; clone size: many; J gene: TRBJ1-2; CDR3 DNA: TGTGCCAGCACCCCGGACCGTCGGGGCTACACCTTC; CDR3 protein: CASTPDRRGYTF
V gene: TRBV6-6; CDR3 length: 14; D gene: NA; clone size: many; J gene: TRBJ1-1; CDR3 DNA: TGTGCCAGCAGCCCAGACAGAAGGAACACTGAAGCTTTCTTT; CDR3 protein: CASSPDRRNTEAFF
V gene: TRBV7-8; CDR3 length: 15; D gene: NA; clone size: many; J gene: TRBJ2-2; CDR3 DNA: TGTGCCAGCAGCTTAGAGGGAACGAACACCGGGGAGCTGTTTTTT; CDR3 protein: CASSLEGTNTGELFF
V gene: TRBV18; CDR3 length: 16; D gene: NA; clone size: NA; J gene: TRBJ1-2; CDR3 DNA: TGTGCCAGCTCTCAACAGGGTGTCGGTGAAGGCTATGGCTACACCTTC; CDR3 protein: CASSQQGVGEGYGYTF
V gene: TRBV5-1; CDR3 length: 14; D gene: TRBD2; clone size: few; J gene: TRBJ2-1; CDR3 DNA: TGCGCCAGCAGCTTAGGGACTAGTTACAATGAGCAGTTCTTC; CDR3 protein: CASSLGTSYNEQFF
V gene: TRBV29-1; CDR3 length: 12; D gene: TRBD1; clone size: many; J gene: TRBJ2-7; CDR3 DNA: TGCAGCGTTCCGGGACAGGGCTACGAGCAGTACTTC; CDR3 protein: CSVPGQGYEQYF
V gene: TRBV4-2; CDR3 length: 17; D gene: TRBD2; clone size: many; J gene: TRBJ2-1; CDR3 DNA: TGTGCCAGCAGCCGGGAGAGCGGGGGGGATATACAATGGGAGCAGTTCTTC; CDR3 protein: CASSRESGGDIQWEQFF
V gene: TRBV6-5; CDR3 length: 13; D gene: NA; clone size: NA; J gene: TRBJ2-1; CDR3 DNA: TGTGCCAGCAGTCAGGGGGGGGCGGATGAGCAGTTCTTC; CDR3 protein: CASSQGGADEQFF
V gene: TRBV9; CDR3 length: 15; D gene: TRBD1; clone size: NA; J gene: TRBJ1-3; CDR3 DNA: TGTGCCAGCAGCGAACGGACAGGGACTGGAAACACCATATATTTT; CDR3 protein: CASSERTGTGNTIYF
V gene: TRBV18; CDR3 length: 19; D gene: TRBD1; clone size: few; J gene: TRBJ2-6; CDR3 DNA: TGTGCCAGCTCATTCGAATCGACAGGGAGCTTCTCTGGGGCCAACGTCCTGACTTTC; CDR3 protein: CASSFESTGSFSGANVLTF
V gene: TRBV7-3; CDR3 length: 18; D gene: NA; clone size: NA; J gene: TRBJ2-6; CDR3 DNA: TGTGCCAGCAGCTTAATCGCGGCTAGAATCTCTGGGGCCAACGTCCTGACTTTC; CDR3 protein: CASSLIAARISGANVLTF
V gene: TRBV5-1; CDR3 length: 16; D gene: NA; clone size: many; J gene: TRBJ2-1; CDR3 DNA: TGCGCCAGCAGCTTGGAGGCAGGTCCGGTCAAGAATGAGCAGTTCTTC; CDR3 protein: CASSLEAGPVKNEQFF
V gene: TRBV20-1; CDR3 length: 13; D gene: NA; clone size: few; J gene: TRBJ1-1; CDR3 DNA: TGCAGTGCTAGATGGGCCTTCGCGTCTGAAGCTTTCTTT; CDR3 protein: CSARWAFASEAFF
V gene: TRBV5-8; CDR3 length: 14; D gene: TRBD1; clone size: NA; J gene: TRBJ1-1; CDR3 DNA: TGTGCCAGCAGCTTGGGGACAGGCCCCGACAAAGCTTTCTTT; CDR3 protein: CASSLGTGPDKAFF
V gene: TRBV10-3; CDR3 length: 13; D gene: NA; clone size: few; J gene: TRBJ1-1; CDR3 DNA: TGTGCCGTATCGGTGGGGCTGGACACTGAAGCTTTCTTT; CDR3 protein: CAVSVGLDTEAFF
V gene: TRBV4-2; CDR3 length: 15; D gene: TRBD2; clone size: NA; J gene: TRBJ2-4; CDR3 DNA: TGTGCCAGCAGCCAAGTTACTAGCGGGGAACTCATTCAGTACTTC; CDR3 protein: CASSQVTSGELIQYF
V gene: TRBV9; CDR3 length: 14; D gene: TRBD1; clone size: NA; J gene: TRBJ2-7; CDR3 DNA: TGTGCCAGCAGCGTGGGGACAGGGGCCTCCGAGCAGTACTTC; CDR3 protein: CASSVGTGASEQYF
V gene: TRBV5-1; CDR3 length: 13; D gene: NA; clone size: many; J gene: TRBJ2-7; CDR3 DNA: TGCGCCAGCAGCTTTACGAAAGGGTACGAGCAGTACTTC; CDR3 protein: CASSFTKGYEQYF
V gene: TRBV19; CDR3 length: 15; D gene: TRBD1; clone size: NA; J gene: TRBJ1-2; CDR3 DNA: TGTGACAGTAGTCCCCGGACAGGGGGACGGTATGGCTACACCTTC; CDR3 protein: CDSSPRTGGRYGYTF
V gene: TRBV5-1; CDR3 length: 14; D gene: NA; clone size: NA; J gene: TRBJ2-2; CDR3 DNA: TGCGCCAGCAGTTCGGGGCTCGAGCCCGGGGAGCTGTTTTTT; CDR3 protein: CASSSGLEPGELFF
V gene: TRBV5-1; CDR3 length: 15; D gene: NA; clone size: NA; J gene: TRBJ1-5; CDR3 DNA: TGCGCCAGCAGCTTGCTGGGGGAGGGCAATCAGCCCCAGCATTTT; CDR3 protein: CASSLLGEGNQPQHF
V gene: TRBV7-8; CDR3 length: 14; D gene: TRBD1; clone size: few; J gene: TRBJ2-1; CDR3 DNA: TGTGCCAGCAGCCACGGGACAGGGCTCAATGAGCAGTTCTTC; CDR3 protein: CASSHGTGLNEQFF
V gene: TRBV20-1; CDR3 length: 13; D gene: NA; clone size: many; J gene: TRBJ1-2; CDR3 DNA: TGCAGTGCTAGTCCTGGGACTAGCTATGGCTACACCTTC; CDR3 protein: CSASPGTSYGYTF
V gene: TRBV6-5; CDR3 length: 15; D gene: TRBD2; clone size: NA; J gene: TRBJ2-1; CDR3 DNA: TGTGCCAGCAGTCAGGGACTAGCGGCCTACAATGAGCAGTTCTTC; CDR3 protein: CASSQGLAAYNEQFF
V gene: TRBV5-5; CDR3 length: 14; D gene: NA; clone size: NA; J gene: TRBJ2-1; CDR3 DNA: TGTGCCAGCAGCTTCGCGGTACCTCTTAGGGAGCAGTTCTTC; CDR3 protein: CASSFAVPLREQFF
V gene: TRBV19; CDR3 length: 13; D gene: NA; clone size: few; J gene: TRBJ1-2; CDR3 DNA: TGTGCCAGTAGTATCGAGGCTGTCTATGGCTACACCTTC; CDR3 protein: CASSIEAVYGYTF
V gene: TRBV19; CDR3 length: 17; D gene: NA; clone size: few; J gene: TRBJ1-5; CDR3 DNA: TGTGCCAGTAGTGGAACAGATTCTTATTTTAGCAATCAGCCCCAGCATTTT; CDR3 protein: CASSGTDSYFSNQPQHF
V gene: TRBV20-1; CDR3 length: 14; D gene: TRBD2; clone size: NA; J gene: TRBJ2-7; CDR3 DNA: TGCAGTGCGCTGGGACTAGCGGCTGTGTGGGAGCAGTACTTC; CDR3 protein: CSALGLAAVWEQYF
V gene: TRBV7-6; CDR3 length: 17; D gene: NA; clone size: few; J gene: TRBJ1-2; CDR3 DNA: TGTGCCAGCAGCCCACACCGCGACAGGTCAGCTAACTATGGCTACACCTTC; CDR3 protein: CASSPHRDRSANYGYTF
V gene: TRBV7-2; CDR3 length: 12; D gene: NA; clone size: many; J gene: TRBJ1-2; CDR3 DNA: TGTGCCAGCAGCTTAGTTTCGTATGGCTACACCTTC; CDR3 protein: CASSLVSYGYTF
V gene: TRBV20-1; CDR3 length: 11; D gene: NA; clone size: many; J gene: TRBJ2-7; CDR3 DNA: TGCAGTGCTGGGCCCTCCTACGAGCAGTACTTC; CDR3 protein: CSAGPSYEQYF
V gene: TRBV20-1; CDR3 length: 14; D gene: NA; clone size: many; J gene: TRBJ2-5; CDR3 DNA: TGCAGTGCACCCCCCACTGGGGGGCAAGAGACCCAGTACTTC; CDR3 protein: CSAPPTGGQETQYF
V gene: TRBV10-3; CDR3 length: 15; D gene: NA; clone size: many; J gene: TRBJ2-3; CDR3 DNA: TGTGCCATCAGTGAAATCCAGGTTGGCACAGATACGCAGTATTTT; CDR3 protein: CAISEIQVGTDTQYF
V gene: TRBV11-2; CDR3 length: 15; D gene: TRBD1; clone size: NA; J gene: TRBJ2-1; CDR3 DNA: TGTGCCAGCAGCCCTCCGGGACAGGGAAGCCATGAGCAGTTCTTC; CDR3 protein: CASSPPGQGSHEQFF
V gene: TRBV20-1; CDR3 length: 16; D gene: TRBD2; clone size: many; J gene: TRBJ2-3; CDR3 DNA: TGCAGTGCTAGAGCCCCACTAGCGGTTGGCACAGATACGCAGTATTTT; CDR3 protein: CSARAPLAVGTDTQYF
V gene: TRBV7-8; CDR3 length: 15; D gene: NA; clone size: NA; J gene: TRBJ1-4; CDR3 DNA: TGTGCCAGCAGCTTAGATTGGTCGTTGGACGAAAAACTGTTTTTT; CDR3 protein: CASSLDWSLDEKLFF
V gene: TRBV7-6; CDR3 length: 13; D gene: NA; clone size: many; J gene: TRBJ2-5; CDR3 DNA: TGTGCCAGCAGCCCGCCACGACAAGAGACCCAGTACTTC; CDR3 protein: CASSPPRQETQYF
V gene: TRBV3-1; CDR3 length: 13; D gene: TRBD1; clone size: large; J gene: TRBJ2-1; CDR3 DNA: TGTGCCAGCAGCCACCTCGACAGGGGAGAGCAGTTCTTC; CDR3 protein: CASSHLDRGEQFF
V gene: TRBV9; CDR3 length: 13; D gene: NA; clone size: few; J gene: TRBJ2-5; CDR3 DNA: TGTGCCAGCAGCGTAGATCCTCAAGAGACCCAGTACTTC; CDR3 protein: CASSVDPQETQYF